The TCR beta chain described here comes from a study of blood T cell repertoires in COVID-19. Data came from immunoSEQ multiplex PCR; TCRdb stores just in-frame clones and leaves some out. The data contain about 140,000 clones, over 75% of them singletons. V shed 4 bases, J shed 1 base, and the junction held 5 bases outside the gene matches. The germline V gene has CDR1 MNHNS and CDR2 SASEGT. This CDR3 comprises 16 residues. This clonotype originated in a woman in her forties or fifties who had recovered from COVID-19. The sample was PBMCs or T cells enriched from blood (not recorded which). This sequence joins TRBV6-1 and TRBJ1-5; 9 bases are a match to TRBD1. Here the CDR3 reads CASSARQGGSNQPQHF. The CDR3 DNA sequence: TGTGCCAGCAGTGCAAGACAGGGGGGAAGCAATCAGCCCCAGCATTTT.